One sample yielded the 27 T cell receptor beta chains listed below, sequenced in a study of T cell repertoires in cytomegalovirus infection. MiXCR was run by TCRdb on the reads, yielding one entry per CDR3 protein. The data show 250,000 or so distinct CDR3 sequences, 9% to 15% seen once. Sequences were obtained from PBMCs. The receptors originated from a human donor in good health (CMV status not recorded). Some clones in this sample may be carry-over from other donors' samples.

V is TRBV29-1 and J is TRBJ2-3; the match to TRBD2 covers 12 bases. The V gene end was trimmed by 6 bases and the J gene end by 3 bases; junction bases not matched to a gene: 10. The CDR3 is made up of 16 amino acids. Germline CDR1 and CDR2: SQVTM and ANQGSEA. The DNA for the CDR3 is TGCAGCGTGGCTAGCGGGAGGGCCCCTCCAACAGATACGCAGTATTTT. This encodes CSVASGRAPPTDTQYF.

The table lists this clonotype with many counts. The gene calls are TRBV11-1 and TRBJ2-3; either TRBD1 or TRBD2 may supply D (5 bases each). The V end was cut by 5 bases, the J end by 4 bases, with 22 bases between. CDR1 is SGHAT, CDR2 FQDESV, per germline (reference sequence). CDR3 length equals 17 residues. The CDR3 bases are TGTGCCAGCAGCGCATATCCCCGGGACCGGAAGGCAGATACGCAGTATTTT. It codes for CASSAYPRDRKADTQYF.

As for this clonotype: This clone may be a read error of a much larger clone one base away. The gene calls are TRBV7-2 and TRBJ2-7; D may be TRBD2 (5 bases). Trimming pared 11 bases from V and 5 bases from J, leaving 13 bases between. Germline V gene lookup returns CDR1 SGHTA and CDR2 FQGNSA. CDR3 length: 11 residues. CDR3 loop: CAAVSGNEQYF. CDR3 in DNA: TGTGCCGCGGTCTCGGGGAACGAGCAGTACTTC.

This clonotype has only a few counts. The V gene is TRBV27, the J gene TRBJ2-7; 12 nucleotides match TRBD2. CDR3 length: 16 residues. In germline, CDR1 is MNHEY, CDR2 SMNVEV (reference sequence). J gave up 3 bases and V 5 bases, and 8 bases lay outside the gene matches. Written as DNA, the CDR3 is TGTGCCAGCAGTACTCGACTAGCGGGAGTTTTCTACGAGCAGTACTTC. Translating gives CASSTRLAGVFYEQYF.

The CDR3 nucleotides read TGCAGTGCTAGAGCCCTCGGGACCGAGGGGAACGAGCAGTACTTC. Translation gives CSARALGTEGNEQYF. This chain joins TRBV20-1 and TRBJ2-7; the D gene could be TRBD1 or TRBD2 (5 bases each). Germline CDR1 and CDR2: DFQATT and SNEGSKA (reference sequence). This CDR3 spans 15 amino acids. V lost 1 base, J lost 5 bases, and 18 bases lay in between.

This clonotype was seen ten or more times. The chain recombines TRBV7-2 with TRBJ1-2, with TRBD1 matching over 9 bases. J gave up 4 bases and V 1 base, and 7 bases lay outside the gene matches. The CDR3 length is 16 residues. CDR1 is SGHTA and CDR2 is FQGNSA in the germline V gene. The CDR3 region is CASSLVAGTGSYGYTF. In nucleotides, the CDR3 is TGTGCCAGCAGCTTAGTCGCGGGGACAGGGAGCTATGGCTACACCTTC.

This chain links TRBV7-9 with TRBJ2-7; D tentatively fits TRBD1 or TRBD2 (5 bases each). The CDR3 has 15 amino acids. V was trimmed by 0 bases and J by 1 base, leaving 10 bases between them. CDR1 is SEHNR, CDR2 FQNEAQ, per germline (reference sequence). The CDR3 reads CASSLAGTASYEQYF. The CDR3 bases are TGTGCCAGCAGCTTAGCTGGGACGGCTTCCTACGAGCAGTACTTC.

In its sample, this clonotype is medium-sized. This sequence joins TRBV28 and TRBJ1-1, with D possibly being TRBD1 (6 bases). This CDR3 spans 16 amino acids. Germline CDR1 is MDHEN and CDR2 is SYDVKM. V lost 2 bases and J 0 bases, leaving 13 bases between the germline ends. The CDR3 nucleotides are TGTGCCAGCAGTTTACCCACTCAGGGGTTGAACACTGAAGCTTTCTTT. It specifies CASSLPTQGLNTEAFF.

Many counts were recorded for this clonotype. The V gene is TRBV2, the J gene TRBJ2-1; weak D call: TRBD2 (5 bases). This CDR3 spans 15 amino acids. CDR1 is SNHLY and CDR2 is FYNNEI in the germline V gene. Deletions cut 6 bases from V and 4 bases from J, with 16 bases between. DNA of the CDR3: TGTGCCAGCAGCTCGGACTGGGCCTCATACAATGAGCAGTTCTTC. Its translation: CASSSDWASYNEQFF.

This clonotype was recorded at least ten times. The chain uses TRBV7-2 and TRBJ2-3, with D hard to call. Germline loops: CDR1 SGHTA, CDR2 FQGNSA. V was shortened by 0 bases and J by 2 bases, with 12 bases between the two germline ends. The CDR3 runs 16 residues. The CDR3, as DNA: TGTGCCAGCAGCTTAGCGCTCTTTTCTAACACAGATACGCAGTATTTT. This gives the protein CASSLALFSNTDTQYF.

This clonotype was recorded many times. One junction end does not reproduce the germline sequence, and a read error may be involved. The chain combines TRBV6-1 with TRBJ2-7; the match to TRBD1 covers 9 bases. Germline CDR1 reads MNHNS; CDR2 reads SASEGT. The CDR3 has 12 residues. The chain's CDR3 is CASSPRNRDREF. DNA of the CDR3: TGTGCCAGCAGCCCCCGGAACCGGGACAGGGAATTC.

V is TRBV30 and J is TRBJ1-1; D gene unclear. Germline CDR1 is GTSNPN and CDR2 is SVGIG (reference sequence). Trimming removed 5 bases at V and 1 base at J, with 17 bases between. CDR3 length: 15 residues. As DNA, the CDR3 is TGTGCCTGGTCCCCCGTCTGGACCCCGAACACTGAAGCTTTCTTT. Translated, it gives CAWSPVWTPNTEAFF. Complete variable domain (other parts from reference TRBV30 and TRBJ1-1): SQTIHQWPATLVQPVGSPLSLECTVEGTSNPNLYWYRQAAGRGLQLLFYSVGIGQISSEVPQNLSASRPQDRQFILSSKKLLLSDSGFYLCAWSPVWTPNTEAFFGQGTRLTVV.

This clonotype was counted many times. This chain links TRBV7-2 with TRBJ1-2, with 10 positions matching TRBD1. The CDR3 totals 16 residues. Per the germline V gene, CDR1 is SGHTA and CDR2 is FQGNSA. The V gene end was trimmed by 5 bases and the J gene end by 2 bases; junction bases not matched to a gene: 8. CDR3 nucleotides: TGTGCCAGCAGCCCGTCCGACAGGGGGCCCAACTATGGCTACACCTTC. It translates to CASSPSDRGPNYGYTF.

This chain connects TRBV2 to TRBJ2-3, with TRBD2 matching 7 bases. CDR1 and CDR2 (germline): SNHLY, FYNNEI. CDR3 length equals 14 residues. With 6 bases clipped from V and 5 bases from J, the junction kept 8 bases outside the gene matches. This CDR3 reads CASSGLVGGDTQYF. In DNA, the CDR3 is TGTGCCAGCAGCGGACTAGTGGGGGGAGATACGCAGTATTTT. The full variable domain, rest sourced from reference TRBV2 and TRBJ2-3, is EPEVTQTPSHQVTQMGQEVILRCVPISNHLYFYWYRQILGQKVEFLVSFYNNEISEKSEIFDDQFSVERPDGSNFTLKIRSTKLEDSAMYFCASSGLVGGDTQYFGPGTRLTVL.

This clonotype showed up many times. This rearrangement joins TRBV29-1 to TRBJ2-6; D uncertain. Trimming shortened V by 7 bases and J by 1 base, and 17 bases separated the two germline ends. The CDR3 runs to 16 residues. Germline loops: CDR1 SQVTM, CDR2 ANQGSEA. CDR3: CSAWAPLNSGANVLTF. CDR3 sequence (DNA): TGCAGCGCCTGGGCCCCGTTGAATTCTGGGGCCAACGTCCTGACTTTC. Variable domain in full (rest from reference TRBV29-1 and TRBJ2-6): SAVISQKPSRDICQRGTSLTIQCQVDSQVTMMFWYRQQPGQSLTLIATANQGSEATYESGFVIDKFPISRPNLTFSTLTVSNMSPEDSSIYLCSAWAPLNSGANVLTFGAGSRLTVL.

The rearrangement links TRBV10-3 to TRBJ1-5; no firm D call. Per germline, CDR1 ENHRY and CDR2 SYGVKD. This CDR3 spans 15 amino acids. Trimming took off 5 bases at V and 1 base at J, with 12 bases between the two ends. The CDR3 protein is CAISRVPGSNQPQHF. The CDR3 nucleotides read TGTGCCATCAGTCGGGTCCCGGGGAGCAATCAGCCCCAGCATTTT.

The table lists this clonotype with many counts. The V and J genes are TRBV7-2 and TRBJ2-7; TRBD2 is a possible D gene (5 bases). CDR1 and CDR2 from the germline V gene are SGHTA and FQGNSA. This CDR3 is 14 amino acids long. V was pared by 4 bases and J by 4 bases, with 14 bases between. For the CDR3, the DNA is TGTGCCAGCAGCTCCGAGCGGAAGTTTTACGAGCAGTACTTC. Amino acid sequence: CASSSERKFYEQYF. Complete variable domain (other parts from reference TRBV7-2 and TRBJ2-7): GAGVSQSPSNKVTEKGKDVELRCDPISGHTALYWYRQSLGQGLEFLIYFQGNSAPDKSGLPSDRFSAERTGGSVSTLTIQRTQQEDSAVYLCASSSERKFYEQYFGPGTRLTVT.

This clonotype qualifies as medium-sized. This chain joins TRBV7-2 and TRBJ1-3; D uncertain. In germline, CDR1 is SGHTA, CDR2 FQGNSA. This CDR3 is built from 15 residues. V was pared by 1 base and J by 1 base, with 8 bases between. In nucleotides, the CDR3 is TGTGCCAGCAGCTTAGGGCCAGGTTCTGGAAACACCATATATTTT. It yields the protein CASSLGPGSGNTIYF.

The chain carries TRBV18 and TRBJ1-3; D not certain. Trimming pared 1 base from V and 0 bases from J, leaving 7 bases between. The germline V gene encodes CDR1 KGHSH and CDR2 LQKENI. This CDR3 has 15 amino acids. CDR3 residues: CASSPLGSSGNTIYF. The CDR3 nucleotides read TGTGCCAGCTCACCACTTGGCAGCTCTGGAAACACCATATATTTT.

This clonotype was picked up many times. The rearrangement uses TRBV6-2 or TRBV6-3 and TRBJ1-6, with D unresolved. The V end was cut by 4 bases, the J end by 7 bases, with 8 bases between. CDR3 size: 13 residues. The germline V gene encodes CDR1 MNHEY and CDR2 SVGEGT. The CDR3 DNA is TGTGCCAGCAGTTTGGAGCAAAATTCACCCCTCCACTTT. It codes for CASSLEQNSPLHF.

The rearrangement joins TRBV14 to TRBJ1-1; the D gene is possibly TRBD1 (6 bases). Germline V gene lookup returns CDR1 SGHDN and CDR2 FVKESK. The V and J ends lost 1 base and 6 bases respectively, with 9 bases between them. The CDR3 covers 13 residues. The CDR3 reads CASSQVRGSEAFF. CDR3 nucleotides: TGTGCCAGCAGCCAAGTCAGGGGATCTGAAGCTTTCTTT.

Points on this clonotype: This may be a read error: a much more frequent sequence differs by one nucleotide. This sequence joins TRBV19 and TRBJ2-2, with 7 bases fitting TRBD1. Germline assignment: CDR1 LNHDA and CDR2 SQIVND (reference sequence). V shed 7 bases, J shed 5 bases, and the junction held 13 bases outside the gene matches. CDR3 length: 16 amino acids. CDR3 nucleotide sequence: TGTGCCAGTAACTGGGTACAGGGGAAAGGTACCGGGGAGCTGTTTTTT. This encodes CASNWVQGKGTGELFF.

The V gene is TRBV29-1, the J gene TRBJ1-3, with D unclear. The germline CDR1 and CDR2 sequences are SQVTM and ANQGSEA. This CDR3 is built from 13 residues. V dropped 5 bases and J dropped 4 bases, with 12 bases sitting between them. CDR3 nucleotides: TGCAGCGTTAGAGAAGTCTCGGGAAACACCATATATTTT. Translating it yields CSVREVSGNTIYF.

This clonotype was seen many times. The chain joins TRBV7-9 to TRBJ2-7; D unclear. This CDR3 contains 13 residues. Per germline, CDR1 SEHNR and CDR2 FQNEAQ (reference sequence). With 5 bases removed from V and 6 bases from J, the gap between germline ends came to 14 bases. CDR3 amino acids: CASSPWADGEQYF. CDR3 bases: TGTGCCAGCAGCCCGTGGGCCGACGGCGAGCAGTACTTC. The full variable domain, in which reference TRBV7-9 and TRBJ2-7 provide the parts outside the CDR3, is DTGVSQNPRHKITKRGQNVTFRCDPISEHNRLYWYRQTLGQGPEFLTYFQNEAQLEKSRLLSDRFSAERPKGSFSTLEIQRTEQGDSAMYLCASSPWADGEQYFGPGTRLTVT.

There are a few counts of this clonotype. The chain joins TRBV12-3 or TRBV12-4 to TRBJ2-1; 10 bases fit TRBD1. The CDR3 runs to 20 residues. The V and J ends lost 8 bases and 0 bases, in that order; junction bases with no gene match: 19. CDR3 in amino acids: CASGTGVASGPLSSYNEQFF. DNA for the CDR3: TGTGCCAGCGGGACAGGGGTGGCTAGCGGGCCCTTAAGCTCCTACAATGAGCAGTTCTTC.

The chain joins TRBV19 to TRBJ2-3; TRBD1 matches at 11 bases. The CDR3 totals 17 residues. CDR1 is LNHDA and CDR2 is SQIVND in the germline V gene (reference sequence). The V segment lost 1 base and the J segment 1 base; nucleotides outside the gene matches: 4. DNA of the CDR3: TGTGCCAGTAGTATAGCCCCGGGACAGGGGGGCACAGATACGCAGTATTTT. It specifies CASSIAPGQGGTDTQYF.

This rearrangement joins TRBV14 to TRBJ1-1; D possibly corresponds to TRBD1 (5 bases). This CDR3 region has 14 residues. The V end was cut by 5 bases, the J end by 6 bases, with 16 bases between. Germline V lookup: CDR1 SGHDN, CDR2 FVKESK. This CDR3 is CASSNRGGVAEAFF. In DNA, the CDR3 is TGTGCCAGCAGCAACAGAGGAGGGGTGGCTGAAGCTTTCTTT.